This passage covers 16 T cell receptor beta chains from one sample sequenced in a study of CD8 T cells in ankylosing spondylitis. TCRdb ran MiXCR on the 5' RACE reads and lists one entry per CDR3 protein. The profile covers 750,000 to 850,000 distinct CDR3 sequences, with 12% appearing a single time and approximately 0.51% taken by the ten largest. General observations from the study: In ankylosing spondylitis blood, a motif of eight highly homologous TCR beta variants appeared characteristic.

These receptors lack a known antigen. Sequenced material: blood, either unsorted or a sorted T cell fraction (not recorded which). These receptors came from a male donor with ankylosing spondylitis.

The V call is TRBV2, the J call TRBJ1-1, with D hard to call. This CDR3 region has 14 residues. Germline values: CDR1 SNHLY, CDR2 FYNNEI. V lost 4 bases to trimming and J lost 1 base, with 10 bases between them. The CDR3, as DNA: TGTGCCAGCAGTGGTAACCGACCGAACACTGAAGCTTTCTTT. Translated, it gives CASSGNRPNTEAFF.

The chain uses TRBV7-2 and TRBJ2-1; D possibly corresponds to TRBD1 (5 bases). The CDR3 spans 12 residues. Germline V gives CDR1 SGHTA, CDR2 FQGNSA. The ends were cut back, 7 bases at V and 9 bases at J, with 13 bases in the middle. CDR3 DNA sequence: TGTGCCAGCAACCTCGGCCAGGGTGAGCAGTTCTTC. Encoded protein: CASNLGQGEQFF.

This clonotype was seen more than once but under ten times. The J gene is TRBJ1-2, the V gene TRBV6-2 or TRBV6-3; tentatively, D is TRBD1 (5 bases). CDR3 length: 13 amino acids. V was cut by 2 bases and J by 8 bases, with 12 bases left in between. Looked up from germline, CDR1 is MNHEY and CDR2 is SVGEGT. The DNA for the CDR3 is TGTGCCAGCAGTTACGACGGACAAGGGGGCTACACCTTC. It yields the protein CASSYDGQGGYTF.

This clonotype was found many times. The chain links TRBV29-1 to TRBJ2-3, with D perhaps matching TRBD1 (5 bases). This CDR3 is 13 amino acids long. CDR1 is SQVTM, CDR2 ANQGSEA, per germline. Deletions cut 6 bases from V and 2 bases from J, with 12 bases between. The CDR3 DNA follows: TGCAGCGTACGGAAGACAGCCACAGATACGCAGTATTTT. Translation: CSVRKTATDTQYF.

This clonotype was observed a handful of times. The gene calls are TRBV6-1 and TRBJ1-1; D is perhaps TRBD1 (5 bases). Germline V gene lookup returns CDR1 MNHNS and CDR2 SASEGT. Trimming took 0 bases from V and 4 from J, leaving 9 bases between them. The CDR3 totals 14 residues. The DNA for the CDR3 is TGTGCCAGCAGTGAAGCTCCCAGGGCCACTGAAGCTTTCTTT. Encoded protein: CASSEAPRATEAFF.

This clonotype occurred a few times. The chain joins TRBV15 to TRBJ2-2; unclear D gene. This CDR3 spans 12 amino acids. Germline CDR1 reads LNHNV; CDR2 reads YYDKDF (reference sequence). V lost 4 bases, J lost 7 bases, and 7 bases lay in between. The CDR3 region has the DNA TGTGCCACCAGCAACCGTGGCGGGGAGCTGTTTTTT. Its protein is CATSNRGGELFF.

A few counts support this clonotype. The chain has TRBV29-1 and TRBJ1-2; possibly TRBD1 for D (6 bases). This CDR3 comprises 12 residues. V gave up 7 bases and J gave up 8 bases, with 17 bases separating them. Germline V gene lookup returns CDR1 SQVTM and CDR2 ANQGSEA. DNA of the CDR3: TGCAGCGGGGGAGACAGGTCGGGAGGCTACACCTTC. Its translation: CSGGDRSGGYTF.

Only a few counts were recorded for this clonotype. The chain recombines TRBV12-3 or TRBV12-4 with TRBJ2-1; no clear D gene. Trimming stripped 5 bases from V and 5 bases from J, with 10 bases between. The length of the CDR3 is 13 residues. The CDR3 reads CASSRRSDNEQFF. The CDR3 nucleotides read TGTGCCAGCAGTAGACGGAGCGACAATGAGCAGTTCTTC.

The table lists this clonotype with a few counts. The chain couples TRBV20-1 to TRBJ2-7, with 7 bases fitting TRBD1. The CDR3 has 14 residues. CDR1 is DFQATT, CDR2 SNEGSKA, per germline (reference sequence). With V trimmed by 6 bases and J by 4 bases, 12 bases remained unmatched. In DNA, the CDR3 is TGCAGTGCACCGAAAAGGACAGGCGATTACGAGCAGTACTTC. As protein: CSAPKRTGDYEQYF.

This clonotype was recorded at least ten times. The chain carries TRBV29-1 and TRBJ2-5; D not resolved. The V and J ends lost 3 bases and 5 bases respectively, with 10 bases between them. Germline V lookup: CDR1 SQVTM, CDR2 ANQGSEA. The CDR3 loop spans 12 amino acids. CDR3 amino acids: CSVDSGGETQYF. Written as DNA, the CDR3 is TGCAGCGTTGATTCGGGTGGGGAGACCCAGTACTTC.

The chain recombines TRBV20-1 with TRBJ2-3; D unclear. Germline CDR1 and CDR2: DFQATT and SNEGSKA (reference sequence). This CDR3 comprises 14 residues. The V end lost 1 base, the J end lost 6 bases, and 14 bases lay between the germline ends. The CDR3 reads CSARVVASGDTQYF. In nucleotides, the CDR3 is TGCAGTGCTAGAGTGGTAGCCAGTGGGGATACGCAGTATTTT.

This clonotype was picked up a small number of times. This chain uses TRBV5-8 with TRBJ2-7; D gene unclear. V dropped 0 bases and J dropped 3 bases, with 10 bases sitting between them. The CDR3 consists of 14 residues. From germline, CDR1 is SGHTS and CDR2 YDEGEE. The CDR3 bases are TGTGCCAGCAGCTTGGTGTTGAACTTCTACGAGCAGTACTTC. This sequence encodes CASSLVLNFYEQYF.

J is TRBJ1-1 and V is TRBV7-2; D is unresolved. The CDR3 is 14 residues long. The germline gives CDR1 SGHTA, CDR2 FQGNSA. The germline V and J ends were trimmed by 0 bases and 0 bases, with 5 bases remaining between them. The CDR3 region is CASSLASLNTEAFF. DNA for the CDR3: TGTGCCAGCAGCTTAGCCAGCCTGAACACTGAAGCTTTCTTT.

This clonotype has only a few counts. The genes are TRBV20-1 and TRBJ1-1, with TRBD1 matching over 9 bases. The V gene's germline CDR1 is DFQATT and CDR2 SNEGSKA (reference sequence). V lost 4 bases to trimming and J lost 4 bases; unmatched junction nucleotides: 10. The CDR3 has 15 amino acids. The CDR3, as DNA: TGCAGTGCTACCGGGACAGGGATTAGTACCACTGAAGCTTTCTTT. Protein: CSATGTGISTTEAFF.

This clonotype came up a few times. The chain recombines TRBV4-2 with TRBJ1-5; maybe TRBD1 (5 bases). This CDR3 comprises 16 residues. Trimming left V 0 bases short and J 2 bases short, with 11 bases between. Per the germline V gene, CDR1 is LGHNA and CDR2 is YNFKEQ. Written as DNA, the CDR3 is TGTGCCAGCAGCCAAGATCCCGGGACCGGCAATCAGCCCCAGCATTTT. The encoded protein is CASSQDPGTGNQPQHF.

The chain combines TRBV7-9 with TRBJ2-2; D is undetermined. Trimming removed 4 bases at V and 9 bases at J, with 6 bases between. Germline-derived CDR1 and CDR2 are SEHNR and FQNEAQ (reference sequence). The CDR3 covers 11 residues. Here the CDR3 DNA reads TGTGCCAGCAGCTATTCCCGGGAGCTGTTTTTT. Amino acids: CASSYSRELFF.